This T cell receptor beta chain comes out of a study of beta chain features in type 1 diabetes. Turning to the study itself: Healthy donors and patients showed comparable age, gender and cell yields. Overall study results and limits: All four CD4+ subsets from Type 1 diabetes patients carried moderately but significantly shorter TCRB CDR3s.

CDR1 is MDHEN and CDR2 is SYDVKM in the germline V gene. This CDR3 comprises 14 residues. Trimming took 5 bases from V and 3 from J; bases not matched to a gene: 7. CD45RO/CCR7/CD25/CD127/CD95/CD27 staining was used to isolate CD4+ naive, central memory, regulatory and stem cell-like memory cells by sorting. In the case of this clone: Its antigen remains unknown.

All of the isolated RNA was reverse transcribed, so expressed TCRB transcripts were sequenced. The data were produced by immunoSEQ multiplex PCR, yet TCRdb's version contains in-frame clones alone and is incomplete. The sample consists of roughly 350,000 clones, about 10% of them appearing once. The sequencing input was central memory CD4+ T cells from blood. This chain uses TRBV28 with TRBJ2-7; 7 bases are a match to TRBD1. The source of this sequence is a man between 25 and 39 years old with type 1 diabetes. The CDR3: CASSLWSGGYEQYF. The CDR3 nucleotides are TGTGCCAGCAGTCTGTGGTCAGGGGGCTACGAGCAGTACTTC.